This T cell receptor beta chain was sequenced in a study of T cell responses to AZD1222 COVID-19 vaccine. Study outcomes and limitations: Reportedly, close to half of spike-specific TCRs are directed against unmutated variant regions.

Libraries were prepared by immunoSEQ multiplex PCR; TCRdb keeps only in-frame clonotypes and omits some of them. The sample lists 250,000 to 300,000 clones, 90% to 95% occurring once. Trimming at V came to 6 bases and at J to 3 bases, leaving 10 bases not matched to a gene. The V gene's germline CDR1 is KGHSH and CDR2 LQKENI. The CDR3 covers 15 residues. To note about this clone: Its antigen is not known.

The V call is TRBV18, the J call TRBJ2-7; TRBD2 matches at 8 bases. Sequenced here: peripheral blood, sampled 28 days after the second AZD1222 dose. The TCR originated in an adult who received the AZD1222 COVID-19 vaccine. In nucleotides, the CDR3 is TGTGCCAGCTCCCAAGGGCTAGCGGGTAACTACGAGCAGTACTTC. Translated: CASSQGLAGNYEQYF.